This T cell receptor beta chain was obtained from a study of Graves' ophthalmopathy and Graves' hyperthyroidism. Study-level findings and limits: It was with around 70% sensitivity and under 85% specificity that the model predicted ophthalmopathy progression. Between ophthalmopathy and stable hyperthyroidism, a 13-signature model drew a separation with around 90% sensitivity and over 80% specificity.

Amplification targeted the TCR beta CDR3 regions, with RNA transcripts as the source material. RT-PCR with HTBI primers came first, then second-round multiplex PCR. One entry per CDR3 protein, called by TCRdb with MiXCR from the multiplex PCR reads. Of roughly 300,000 distinct CDR3 sequences detected, 17% appear once; the ten largest clones hold approximately 13%. The diagnosis combined clinical symptoms, thyroxine, TRAb, thyroid ultrasound and orbital computed tomography scans. This CDR3 has 15 amino acids. Trimming removed 7 bases at V and 2 bases at J, with 14 bases between. Notes on this clonotype: Its cognate antigen is unknown.

Source material: peripheral blood. V gene TRBV12-3 or TRBV12-4 combines with J gene TRBJ2-2, with D unclear. This clonotype was sampled from an adult man with Graves' ophthalmopathy. CDR3 residues: CASTPSQLNTGELFF. The CDR3 DNA sequence: TGTGCCAGCACCCCCTCCCAGCTAAACACCGGGGAGCTGTTTTTT.